This entry lists 32 T cell receptor beta chains sequenced from one sample in a study of blood T cell repertoires in COVID-19. Generated by immunoSEQ multiplex PCR, the TCRdb table keeps only in-frame clones and is missing some. The table has about 230,000 clones, about 88% seen once. Sample: peripheral blood. The receptors were gathered from a man aged 35-49 years with acute or convalescent COVID-19.

This clone has more than one count but fewer than ten. The rearrangement uses TRBV4-1 and TRBJ1-5; tentatively, D is TRBD1 (6 bases). Looked up from germline, CDR1 is MGHRA and CDR2 is YSYEKL. The CDR3 consists of 20 residues. With 4 bases removed from V and 0 bases from J, the gap between germline ends came to 25 bases. For the CDR3, the DNA is TGCGCCAGCAGCCCCTACACGGGGGGCGCGTATCGAGTTAGCAATCAGCCCCAGCATTTT. Protein sequence: CASSPYTGGAYRVSNQPQHF.

The V gene is TRBV6-5, the J gene TRBJ1-5; tentatively, D is TRBD1 (5 bases). V lost 8 bases, J lost 4 bases, and 15 bases lay in between. The CDR3 sequence is 14 residues long. Per the germline V gene, CDR1 is MNHEY and CDR2 is SVGAGI. As DNA, the CDR3 is TGTGCCAGCGTGTGGGCAGGGTCGAATCAGCCCCAGCATTTT. Protein product: CASVWAGSNQPQHF.

The J gene is TRBJ1-2, the V gene TRBV27; D is undetermined. The germline V gene encodes CDR1 MNHEY and CDR2 SMNVEV (reference sequence). There are 12 residues in the CDR3. V dropped 4 bases and J dropped 7 bases, with 10 bases sitting between them. Here the CDR3 DNA reads TGTGCCAGCAGTTCGTTGACGGGTGGCTACACCTTC. Protein product: CASSSLTGGYTF.

The rearrangement uses TRBV19 and TRBJ2-7, with 9 bases aligning to TRBD1. V lost 5 bases to trimming and J lost 3 bases; unmatched junction nucleotides: 8. Germline V lookup: CDR1 LNHDA, CDR2 SQIVND (reference sequence). This CDR3 is built from 15 residues. CDR3 coding DNA: TGTGCCAGTAGTGTGACAGGGGGGGCCTTCTACGAGCAGTACTTC. Protein product: CASSVTGGAFYEQYF.

The rearrangement uses TRBV25-1 and TRBJ2-7, with a possible D match to TRBD2 (6 bases). Trimming removed 0 bases from V and 5 bases from J, with 14 bases in between. The CDR3 is made up of 15 amino acids. Germline V CDR1 and CDR2: MGHDK, SYGVNS. CDR3 sequence reads: CASSEYQGGVDEQYF. In DNA form, the CDR3 reads TGTGCCAGCAGTGAATACCAGGGAGGAGTAGACGAGCAGTACTTC.

The V gene is TRBV6-5, the J gene TRBJ2-1, with D possibly TRBD2 on 7 matching bases. Per germline, CDR1 MNHEY and CDR2 SVGAGI. V lost 0 bases and J lost 9, with 15 bases in between. The CDR3 is 15 amino acids. The CDR3, as DNA: TGTGCCAGCAGTTACTCTGGGGGGGCCGGCGTTGAGCAGTTCTTC. It is translated as CASSYSGGAGVEQFF.

This clone was counted a single time. This chain connects TRBV6-5 to TRBJ1-2; 9 positions match TRBD1. The CDR3 has 14 residues. Unmatched junction bases numbered 13, after V lost 7 bases and J lost 10 bases. Germline-derived CDR1 and CDR2 are MNHEY and SVGAGI. This CDR3 is CASTPGGQGIDYTF. The CDR3, as DNA: TGTGCCAGCACCCCAGGAGGACAGGGGATAGACTACACCTTC.

This clone was counted only a few times. The rearrangement links TRBV5-4 to TRBJ2-7; D not resolved. Trimming took 0 bases from V and 2 from J, leaving 9 bases between them. CDR3 size: 14 residues. Germline CDR1 reads SGHNT; CDR2 reads YYREEE (reference sequence). This CDR3 reads CASSLAGRAYEQYF. The DNA of the CDR3 is TGTGCCAGCAGCTTGGCCGGTAGAGCCTACGAGCAGTACTTC.

This sequence joins TRBV6-1 and TRBJ1-1, with D possibly being TRBD1 (6 bases). Trimming stripped 5 bases from V and 1 base from J, with 11 bases between. Germline loops: CDR1 MNHNS, CDR2 SASEGT. The CDR3 covers 14 residues. CDR3 sequence: CASSPGQRNTEAFF. CDR3 bases: TGTGCCAGCAGTCCAGGACAGAGGAACACTGAAGCTTTCTTT.

The J gene is TRBJ1-1, the V gene TRBV4-3; D not certain. The germline V and J ends were trimmed by 3 bases and 3 bases, with 11 bases remaining between them. The CDR3 is made up of 14 amino acids. Germline lookup yields CDR1 LGHNA and CDR2 YSLEER. The CDR3 sequence: CASSHEGPYTEAFF. CDR3 coding DNA: TGCGCCAGCAGCCACGAGGGTCCGTACACTGAAGCTTTCTTT.

CDR3 protein: CASRRLSDTQYF. CDR3 DNA sequence: TGTGCCAGCAGGCGACTATCAGATACGCAGTATTTT. The V gene is TRBV7-2, the J gene TRBJ2-3; TRBD2 is a possible D gene (5 bases). Germline V gene lookup returns CDR1 SGHTA and CDR2 FQGNSA. The germline V and J ends were trimmed by 6 bases and 4 bases, with 8 bases remaining between them. The CDR3 is made up of 12 amino acids.

The chain recombines TRBV5-4 with TRBJ2-3; possibly TRBD1 for D (5 bases). Germline lookup yields CDR1 SGHNT and CDR2 YYREEE (reference sequence). The CDR3 spans 12 residues. With 4 bases removed from V and 5 bases from J, the gap between germline ends came to 8 bases. The CDR3 here is CASSKTEDTQYF. The CDR3 DNA is TGTGCCAGCAGCAAGACAGAAGATACGCAGTATTTT.

The V and J genes are TRBV4-3 and TRBJ2-7, with TRBD1 as a possible D gene (5 bases). Trimming cost V 4 bases and J 1 base, with 11 bases left between them. Germline values: CDR1 LGHNA, CDR2 YSLEER. The CDR3 spans 14 residues. CDR3 nucleotides: TGCGCCAGCAGCCCACTTCAGGGTTCCTACGAGCAGTACTTC. It yields the protein CASSPLQGSYEQYF.

This sequence joins TRBV5-6 and TRBJ1-1; D might be TRBD1 (5 bases). This CDR3 is built from 15 residues. The V gene lost 0 bases and the J gene lost 0 bases, with 9 bases spanning the gap. Germline loops: CDR1 SGHDT, CDR2 YYEEEE. CDR3 in DNA: TGTGCCAGCAGCTTGGGACAGATCATGAACACTGAAGCTTTCTTT. Its translation: CASSLGQIMNTEAFF.

V is TRBV11-3 and J is TRBJ2-1, with TRBD2 matching over 8 bases. V lost 2 bases, J lost 8 bases, and 8 bases stayed unmatched. The CDR3 has 15 residues. From germline, CDR1 is SGHNT and CDR2 YENEEA. CDR3 amino acids: CASSLSHGGVDEQFF. Written as DNA, the CDR3 is TGTGCCAGCAGCTTAAGTCACGGGGGGGTGGATGAGCAGTTCTTC.

CDR3 coding DNA: TGTGCCGGTAGACAGGGTTGGAACACTGAAGCTTTCTTT. Translation: CAGRQGWNTEAFF. The J gene is TRBJ1-1, the V gene TRBV6-5; 7 bases fit TRBD1. The V gene end was trimmed by 11 bases and the J gene end by 1 base; junction bases not matched to a gene: 7. CDR1 is MNHEY and CDR2 is SVGAGI in the germline V gene. The CDR3 has 13 residues.

The rearrangement uses TRBV7-2 and TRBJ2-2; D is unclear. Germline-derived CDR1 and CDR2 are SGHTA and FQGNSA. The CDR3 sequence is 16 residues long. V was clipped by 6 bases and J by 6 bases, with 20 bases between them. DNA for the CDR3: TGTGCCAGCAGGGTCTCCCCCTTAATGGCGGCCGGGGAGCTGTTTTTT. Encoded protein: CASRVSPLMAAGELFF.

The chain has TRBV7-6 and TRBJ1-6; the D is unclear. The CDR3 covers 15 residues. Germline V gene lookup returns CDR1 SGHVS and CDR2 FNYEAQ. V was cut by 1 base and J by 0 bases, with 4 bases left in between. DNA of the CDR3: TGTGCCAGCAGCTTAGGCAGCTCCTATAATTCACCCCTCCACTTT. This codes for CASSLGSSYNSPLHF.

The chain recombines TRBV12-2 with TRBJ2-7; the D segment call TRBD2 is taken from the table without a DNA check. TRBV12-2 is labeled a pseudogene. There are 16 residues in the CDR3. The CDR3 coding sequence is TGTGCAAGTCGCTTAGCCAAAAATACGCCCGGGAACGAGCAGTACTTC. This codes for CASRLAKNTPGNEQYF.

The CDR3 reads CSASPGDYSNQPQHF. CDR3 bases: TGCAGTGCTAGTCCGGGGGACTATAGCAATCAGCCCCAGCATTTT. This sequence joins TRBV20-1 and TRBJ1-5, with a weak D call TRBD1 (5 bases). V lost 3 bases, J lost 0 bases, and 12 bases lay in between. Germline loops: CDR1 DFQATT, CDR2 SNEGSKA (reference sequence). The CDR3 extends over 15 amino acids.

The chain carries TRBV7-3 and TRBJ2-2; possibly TRBD1 for D (5 bases). Trimming shortened V by 5 bases and J by 5 bases, and 9 bases separated the two germline ends. Germline loops: CDR1 SGHTA, CDR2 FQGTGA. The CDR3 length is 13 residues. CDR3 coding DNA: TGTGCCAGCAGCCCGACAGTAACCGGGGAGCTGTTTTTT. The encoded protein is CASSPTVTGELFF. Full variable domain (outside the CDR3, taken from reference TRBV7-3 and TRBJ2-2): GAGVSQTPSNKVTEKGKYVELRCDPISGHTALYWYRQSLGQGPEFLIYFQGTGAADDSGLPNDRFFAVRPEGSVSTLKIQRTERGDSAVYLCASSPTVTGELFFGEGSRLTVL.

This clone was counted between two and nine times. V is TRBV5-4 and J is TRBJ2-1, with D tentatively TRBD2 (5 bases). The CDR3 length is 15 residues. Germline V gene lookup returns CDR1 SGHNT and CDR2 YYREEE (reference sequence). V was trimmed by 2 bases and J by 7 bases, leaving 16 bases between them. The CDR3 loop reads CASSLIASDSNEQFF. The CDR3 DNA follows: TGTGCCAGCAGCTTAATAGCGTCGGATTCGAATGAGCAGTTCTTC. The whole variable domain, filled in from reference TRBV5-4 and TRBJ2-1, reads ETGVTQSPTHLIKTRGQQVTLRCSSQSGHNTVSWYQQALGQGPQFIFQYYREEENGRGNFPPRFSGLQFPNYSSELNVNALELDDSALYLCASSLIASDSNEQFFGPGTRLTVL.

The count of this clone is one. DNA of the CDR3: TGCGCCAGCAGCTCGGGATCGACCGGGGAGCTGTTTTTT. This gives the protein CASSSGSTGELFF. The chain couples TRBV5-1 to TRBJ2-2; maybe TRBD2 (5 bases). The CDR3 consists of 13 residues. Per the germline V gene, CDR1 is SGHRS and CDR2 is YFSETQ. With 3 bases removed from V and 5 bases from J, the gap between germline ends came to 8 bases.

The chain is built from TRBV12-3 or TRBV12-4 and TRBJ2-1; D unresolved. The CDR3 is 12 amino acids. V was shortened by 1 base and J by 7 bases, with 5 bases between the two germline ends. CDR3 in DNA: TGTGCCAGCAGTTTAGGCCGGAATGAGCAGTTCTTC. Its protein product is CASSLGRNEQFF.

The chain combines TRBV19 with TRBJ1-1; 7 nucleotides match TRBD1. This CDR3 contains 15 residues. Trimming at V came to 2 bases and at J to 1 base, leaving 4 bases not matched to a gene. Germline CDR1 is LNHDA and CDR2 is SQIVND (reference sequence). CDR3 residues: CASSIRQGPNTEAFF. Written as DNA, the CDR3 is TGTGCCAGTAGTATAAGACAGGGCCCGAACACTGAAGCTTTCTTT.

The rearrangement joins TRBV5-5 to TRBJ2-2, with a weak D call TRBD1 (5 bases). V lost 4 bases and J 8 bases, leaving 18 bases between the germline ends. The germline V gene has CDR1 SGHKS and CDR2 YYEKEE (reference sequence). The CDR3 sequence is 15 residues long. CDR3 in DNA: TGTGCCAGCAGCGGAACAACCCAGGGCTTGGGGGAGCTGTTTTTT. The encoded protein is CASSGTTQGLGELFF.

The J gene is TRBJ1-3, the V gene TRBV7-8; D gene ambiguous. This CDR3 comprises 15 residues. Trimming cost V 4 bases and J 0 bases, with 10 bases left between them. Germline V gene sequence: CDR1 SGHVS, CDR2 FQNEAQ. CDR3 DNA: TGTGCCAGCAGCTACTTGATTGGCTCTGGAAACACCATATATTTT. Translated: CASSYLIGSGNTIYF.

The J gene is TRBJ2-1, the V gene TRBV6-4, with no clear D. Trimming cost V 9 bases and J 9 bases, with 18 bases left between them. Germline V lookup: CDR1 MRHNA, CDR2 SNTAGT. This CDR3 comprises 13 residues. The CDR3 here is CARPGLTRGEQFF. CDR3 DNA sequence: TGTGCCAGGCCCGGTCTTACCCGCGGTGAGCAGTTCTTC.

This clone has just one count. V is TRBV29-1 and J is TRBJ2-5, with D tentatively TRBD1 (6 bases). CDR3 length equals 12 residues. Trimming pared 2 bases from V and 5 bases from J, leaving 9 bases between. Germline assignment: CDR1 SQVTM and CDR2 ANQGSEA. This CDR3 is CSVEKGEETQYF. For the CDR3, the DNA is TGCAGCGTTGAAAAGGGGGAGGAGACCCAGTACTTC.

The chain links TRBV18 to TRBJ1-2; the D gene is possibly TRBD1 (6 bases). Trimming left V 0 bases short and J 4 bases short, with 9 bases between. The length of the CDR3 is 14 residues. Germline V lookup: CDR1 KGHSH, CDR2 LQKENI. CDR3 in amino acids: CASSPPGQPYGYTF. CDR3 sequence (DNA): TGTGCCAGCTCACCACCGGGACAACCCTATGGCTACACCTTC.

This clone was recorded only once. The chain is built from TRBV2 and TRBJ2-5; D may be TRBD2 (6 bases). Germline lookup yields CDR1 SNHLY and CDR2 FYNNEI. Trimming took 6 bases from V and 9 from J, leaving 23 bases between them. This CDR3 has 15 residues. This CDR3 is CASSPSVSGSLAQYF. CDR3 nucleotides: TGTGCCAGCAGCCCCTCTGTCAGCGGGTCTTTGGCCCAGTACTTC.

This clone has only a few counts. The chain couples TRBV3-1 (or the pseudogene TRBV3-2) to TRBJ1-6, with 9 bases lining up with TRBD1. The V gene end was trimmed by 0 bases and the J gene end by 6 bases; junction bases not matched to a gene: 6. Per the germline V gene, CDR1 is LGHDT and CDR2 is YNNKEL (reference sequence). CDR3 length: 17 residues. The CDR3 nucleotides read TGTGCCAGCAGCCAAGAGGGACAGGGCTTTTTTAATTCACCCCTCCACTTT. The encoded protein is CASSQEGQGFFNSPLHF.